This TCR beta chain was obtained from a study of regulatory T cells in long-lasting Graves disease. Study-wide results and limits: Persistent cases of Graves' showed reduced TCR diversity relative to newly diagnosed patients.

Time point of the sample: persistent/refractory GD, antithyroid drugs over 5 years with positive TRAb. Researchers made the TCR library from RNA that was extracted from PBMCs. The authors built TCR beta libraries using iRepertoire HTBI primers and Arm-PCR of CDR3 regions. TCRdb fed the multiplex PCR reads into MiXCR, producing one record per CDR3 protein. The data show 450,000 or so distinct CDR3 sequences, around 20% seen once. In germline, CDR1 is SGHTA, CDR2 FQGTGA. V lost 6 bases, J lost 10 bases, and 16 bases lay in between. The CDR3 sequence is 13 residues long. About this clonotype itself: Its antigen is not known.

The source was peripheral blood mononuclear cells (PBMCs), collected when the disease was refractory, from a patient treated with antithyroid drugs. The source of this sequence is a female donor with Graves disease. The V call is TRBV7-3, the J call TRBJ2-1; D gene ambiguous. CDR3 coding DNA: TGTGCCAGCAGTCAAGAGGAAGGCTTAGAGCAGTTCTTC. Translation: CASSQEEGLEQFF.